The clone carrying this TCR beta chain was counted a single time. No antigen is known for it. V was clipped by 1 base and J by 0 bases, with 11 bases between them. The CDR3 runs to 16 residues. Germline V lookup: CDR1 MGHRA, CDR2 YSYEKL. This sample stems from a study of T cell repertoires in cytomegalovirus infection. Study context: Public TCR beta signature analysis indicated the presence of both CMV infection and matching HLA type. Study-wide findings and caveats: Cumulated frequencies of public TCR beta families served to identify carriers of CMV plus the relevant HLA. Predominance within the ex vivo response was attributable to HLA-C-restricted CMV-specific TCR beta clonotypes.

TCRdb recomputed calls from the reads with MiXCR, one row per CDR3 protein. The table records about 770,000 distinct CDR3 sequences, 25% to 35% of them present only once. The chain combines TRBV4-1 with TRBJ2-3; D not resolved. The sequence derives from a human donor in good health (CMV status not recorded). Some clones in this sample may be carry-over from other donors' samples. The source was cultured CD8+ T cells from PBMCs, collected from culture after CMV antigen stimulation. The CDR3: CASSQAGDSSTDTQYF. The CDR3, as DNA: TGCGCCAGCAGCCAAGCAGGTGACTCTAGCACAGATACGCAGTATTTT.